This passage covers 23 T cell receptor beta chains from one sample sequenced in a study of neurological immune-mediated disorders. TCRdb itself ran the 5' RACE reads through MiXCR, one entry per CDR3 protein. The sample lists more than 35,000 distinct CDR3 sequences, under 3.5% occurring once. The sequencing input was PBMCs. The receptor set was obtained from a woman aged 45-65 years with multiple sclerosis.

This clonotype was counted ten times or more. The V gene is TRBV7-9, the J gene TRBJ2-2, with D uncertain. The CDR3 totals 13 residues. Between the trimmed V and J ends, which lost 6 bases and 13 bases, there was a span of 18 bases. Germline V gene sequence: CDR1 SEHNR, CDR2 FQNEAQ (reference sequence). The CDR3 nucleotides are TGTGCCAGCAGTCCAGTGTCAACCGGCTGGCTGTTTTTT. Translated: CASSPVSTGWLFF.

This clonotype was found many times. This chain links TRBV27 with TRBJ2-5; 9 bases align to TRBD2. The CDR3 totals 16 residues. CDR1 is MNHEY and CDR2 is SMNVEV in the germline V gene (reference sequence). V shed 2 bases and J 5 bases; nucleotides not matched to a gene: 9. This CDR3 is CASSLDPGLALETQYF. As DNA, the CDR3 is TGTGCCAGCAGTTTAGACCCGGGACTAGCATTGGAGACCCAGTACTTC.

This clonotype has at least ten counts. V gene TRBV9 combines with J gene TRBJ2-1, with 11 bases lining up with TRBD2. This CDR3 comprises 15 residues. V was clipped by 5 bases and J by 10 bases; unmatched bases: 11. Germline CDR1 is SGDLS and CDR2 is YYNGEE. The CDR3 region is CASSPGLAGGLEQFF. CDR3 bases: TGTGCCAGCAGTCCCGGACTAGCGGGTGGCCTGGAGCAGTTCTTC.

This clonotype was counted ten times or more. The CDR3 nucleotides read TGTGCCAGCGCGCCCAATACCCAGGGCCGTCAGTACTTC. Encoded protein: CASAPNTQGRQYF. The rearrangement joins TRBV12-3 or TRBV12-4 to TRBJ2-7; TRBD1 might be the D (5 bases). Trimming removed 8 bases from V and 10 bases from J, with 21 bases in between. The CDR3 runs 13 residues.

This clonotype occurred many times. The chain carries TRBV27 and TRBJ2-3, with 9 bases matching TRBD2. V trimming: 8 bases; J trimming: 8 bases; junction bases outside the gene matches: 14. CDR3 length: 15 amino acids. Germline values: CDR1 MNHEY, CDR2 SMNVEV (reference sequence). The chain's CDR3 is CASLAAGGPSGTQYF. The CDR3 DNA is TGTGCCAGCCTCGCGGCGGGAGGGCCCTCCGGTACGCAGTATTTT.

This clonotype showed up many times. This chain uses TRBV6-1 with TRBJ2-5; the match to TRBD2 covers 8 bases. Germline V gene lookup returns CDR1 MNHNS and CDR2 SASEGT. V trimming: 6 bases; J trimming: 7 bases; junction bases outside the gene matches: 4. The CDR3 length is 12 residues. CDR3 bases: TGTGCCAGCAGGGGGAGCGGGGGGACCCAGTACTTC. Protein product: CASRGSGGTQYF.

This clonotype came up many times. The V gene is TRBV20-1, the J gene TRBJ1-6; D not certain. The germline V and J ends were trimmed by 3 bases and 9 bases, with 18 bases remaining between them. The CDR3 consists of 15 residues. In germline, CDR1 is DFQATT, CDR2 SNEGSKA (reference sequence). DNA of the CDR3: TGCAGTGCTAGGATTGGACGGCTCACGGGTTCACCCCTCCACTTT. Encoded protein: CSARIGRLTGSPLHF.

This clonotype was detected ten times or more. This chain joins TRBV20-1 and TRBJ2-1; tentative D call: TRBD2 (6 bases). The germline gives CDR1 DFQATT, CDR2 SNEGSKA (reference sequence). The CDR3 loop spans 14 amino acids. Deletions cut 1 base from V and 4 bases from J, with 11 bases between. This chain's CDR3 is CSARGLDQYNEQFF. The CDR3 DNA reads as TGCAGTGCTAGAGGACTAGATCAATACAATGAGCAGTTCTTC.

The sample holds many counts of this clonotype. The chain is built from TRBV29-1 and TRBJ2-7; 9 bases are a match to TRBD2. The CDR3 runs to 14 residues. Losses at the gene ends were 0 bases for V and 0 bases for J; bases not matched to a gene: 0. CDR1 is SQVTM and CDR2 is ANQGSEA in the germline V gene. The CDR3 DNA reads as TGCAGCGTTGAAGATAGCGGGAGCTCCTACGAGCAGTACTTC. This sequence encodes CSVEDSGSSYEQYF.

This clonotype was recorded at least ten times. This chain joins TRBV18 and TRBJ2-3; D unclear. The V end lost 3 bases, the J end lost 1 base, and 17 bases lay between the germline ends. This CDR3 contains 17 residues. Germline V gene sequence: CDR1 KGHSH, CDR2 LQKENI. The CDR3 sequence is CASSPRLDVLGTDTQYF. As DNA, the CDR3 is TGTGCCAGCTCACCTCGGCTAGACGTATTGGGCACAGATACGCAGTATTTT. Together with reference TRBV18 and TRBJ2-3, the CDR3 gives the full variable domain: NAGVMQNPRHLVRRRGQEARLRCSPMKGHSHVYWYRQLPEEGLKFMVYLQKENIIDESGMPKERFSAEFPKEGPSILRIQQVVRGDSAAYFCASSPRLDVLGTDTQYFGPGTRLTVL.

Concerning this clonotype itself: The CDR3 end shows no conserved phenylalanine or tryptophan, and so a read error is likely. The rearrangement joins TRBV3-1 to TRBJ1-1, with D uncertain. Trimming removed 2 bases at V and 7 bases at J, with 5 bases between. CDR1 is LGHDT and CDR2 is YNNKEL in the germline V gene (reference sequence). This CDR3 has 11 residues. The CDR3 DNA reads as TGTGCCAGCAGCCAATCAGATGAAGCTTTCAAT. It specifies CASSQSDEAFN.

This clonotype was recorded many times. CDR3 amino acids: CASSLALTGGANVLTF. CDR3 sequence (DNA): TGTGCCAGCAGCTTAGCCCTTACAGGAGGGGCCAACGTCCTGACTTTC. This chain links TRBV11-2 with TRBJ2-6; a possible D gene is TRBD1 (5 bases). Trimming shortened V by 1 base and J by 4 bases, and 11 bases separated the two germline ends. The length of the CDR3 is 16 residues. Germline V gives CDR1 SGHAT, CDR2 FQNNGV.

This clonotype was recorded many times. CDR3 sequence: CSARDYTSAAYEQYF. Here the CDR3 DNA reads TGCAGTGCTAGAGACTACACCTCCGCTGCCTACGAGCAGTACTTC. The chain carries TRBV20-1 and TRBJ2-7; D is unclear. This CDR3 is built from 15 residues. Germline values: CDR1 DFQATT, CDR2 SNEGSKA (reference sequence). Trimming stripped 0 bases from V and 2 bases from J, with 14 bases between.

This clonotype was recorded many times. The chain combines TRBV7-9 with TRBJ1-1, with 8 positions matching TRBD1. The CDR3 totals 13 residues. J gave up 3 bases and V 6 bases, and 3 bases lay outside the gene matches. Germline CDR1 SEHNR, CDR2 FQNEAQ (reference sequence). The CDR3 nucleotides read TGTGCCAGCAGGGACAGGGTGGACACTGAAGCTTTCTTT. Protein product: CASRDRVDTEAFF.

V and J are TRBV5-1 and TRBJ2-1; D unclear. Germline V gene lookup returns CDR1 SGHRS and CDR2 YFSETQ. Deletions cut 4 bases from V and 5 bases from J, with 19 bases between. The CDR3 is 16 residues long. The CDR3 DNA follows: TGCGCCAGCAGCCCCCACCCCTGGGAAGAGAACAATGAGCAGTTCTTC. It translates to CASSPHPWEENNEQFF.

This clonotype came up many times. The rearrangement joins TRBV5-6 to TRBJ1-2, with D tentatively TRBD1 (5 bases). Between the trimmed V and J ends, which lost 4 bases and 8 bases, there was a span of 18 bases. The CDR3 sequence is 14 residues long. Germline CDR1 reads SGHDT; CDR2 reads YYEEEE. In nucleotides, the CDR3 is TGTGCCAGCAGCCGTCCCGGGACGGGCTTAGGCTACACCTTC. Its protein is CASSRPGTGLGYTF. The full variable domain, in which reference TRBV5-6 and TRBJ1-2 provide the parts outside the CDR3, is DAGVTQSPTHLIKTRGQQVTLRCSPKSGHDTVSWYQQALGQGPQFIFQYYEEEERQRGNFPDRFSGHQFPNYSSELNVNALLLGDSALYLCASSRPGTGLGYTFGSGTRLTVV.

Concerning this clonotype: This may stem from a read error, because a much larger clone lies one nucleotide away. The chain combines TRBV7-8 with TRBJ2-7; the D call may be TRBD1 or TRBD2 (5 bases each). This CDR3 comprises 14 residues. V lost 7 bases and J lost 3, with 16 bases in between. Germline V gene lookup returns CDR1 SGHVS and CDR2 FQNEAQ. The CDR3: CASISGTGCYEQYF. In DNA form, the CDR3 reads TGTGCCAGCATCTCAGGGACGGGGTGCTACGAGCAGTACTTC.

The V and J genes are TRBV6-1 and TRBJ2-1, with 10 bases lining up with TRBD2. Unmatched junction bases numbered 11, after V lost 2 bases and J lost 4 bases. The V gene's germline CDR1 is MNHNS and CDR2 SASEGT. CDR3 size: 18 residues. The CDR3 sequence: CASSEREASGSKYNEQFF. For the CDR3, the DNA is TGTGCCAGCAGTGAAAGGGAGGCTAGCGGGAGTAAGTACAATGAGCAGTTCTTC.

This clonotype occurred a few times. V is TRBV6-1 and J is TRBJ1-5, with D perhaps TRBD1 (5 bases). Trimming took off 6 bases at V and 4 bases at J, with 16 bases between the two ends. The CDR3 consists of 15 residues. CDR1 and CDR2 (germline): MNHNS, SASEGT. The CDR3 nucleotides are TGTGCCAGCAGCGGGTACGACAGAGAGAATCAGCCCCAGCATTTT. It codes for CASSGYDRENQPQHF.

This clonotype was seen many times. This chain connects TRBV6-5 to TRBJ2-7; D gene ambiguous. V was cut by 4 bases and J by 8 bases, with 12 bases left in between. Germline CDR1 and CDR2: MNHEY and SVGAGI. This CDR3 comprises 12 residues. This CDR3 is CASSSPDGQQYF. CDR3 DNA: TGTGCCAGCAGTTCCCCGGACGGCCAGCAGTACTTC.

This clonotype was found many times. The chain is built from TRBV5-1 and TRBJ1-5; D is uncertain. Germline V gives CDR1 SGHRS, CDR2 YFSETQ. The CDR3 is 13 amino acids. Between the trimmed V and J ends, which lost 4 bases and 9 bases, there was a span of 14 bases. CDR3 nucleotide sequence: TGCGCCAGCAGCCCACGCTCGGACGGGCCCCAGCATTTT. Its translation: CASSPRSDGPQHF. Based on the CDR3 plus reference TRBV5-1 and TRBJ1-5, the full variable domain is KAGVTQTPRYLIKTRGQQVTLSCSPISGHRSVSWYQQTPGQGLQFLFEYFSETQRNKGNFPGRFSGRQFSNSRSEMNVSTLELGDSALYLCASSPRSDGPQHFGDGTRLSIL.

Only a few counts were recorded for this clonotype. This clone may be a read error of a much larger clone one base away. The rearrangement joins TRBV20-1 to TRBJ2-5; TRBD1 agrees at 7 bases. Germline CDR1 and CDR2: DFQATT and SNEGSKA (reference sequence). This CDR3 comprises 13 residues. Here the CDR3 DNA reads TGCAGTGCTAGTAGACAGGGACAAGAGACCAAGTACTTC. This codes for CSASRQGQETKYF.

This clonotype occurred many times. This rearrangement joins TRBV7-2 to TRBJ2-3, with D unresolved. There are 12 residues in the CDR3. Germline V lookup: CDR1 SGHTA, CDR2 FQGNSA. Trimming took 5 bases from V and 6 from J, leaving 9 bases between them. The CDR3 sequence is CASSMTLDTQYF. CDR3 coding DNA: TGTGCCAGCAGCATGACGCTTGATACGCAGTATTTT.